This TCR beta chain emerged from a study of control samples from healthy donors and cancer patients. This clone was counted a single time. V gave up 4 bases and J gave up 0 bases, with 16 bases separating them. The germline gives CDR1 LGHDT, CDR2 YNNKEL (reference sequence). The CDR3 extends over 17 amino acids. Some clones are missing from TCRdb's copy, which holds only in-frame ones; the method was immunoSEQ multiplex PCR. The table has under 95,000 clones, 91% seen once; the top ten hold nearly 0.95%. V is TRBV3-1 (or the pseudogene TRBV3-2) and J is TRBJ2-1; TRBD2 might be the D (6 bases). Source material: blood. The receptor was isolated from a woman under 40 in good health. DNA for the CDR3: TGTGCCAGCAGCCGCGGTGGTAGCGGCCTCTCCTACAATGAGCAGTTCTTC. Translation gives CASSRGGSGLSYNEQFF.